The 14 T cell receptor beta chains listed next were all sequenced from one sample in a study of blood T cell repertoires in COVID-19. Clones were sequenced by immunoSEQ multiplex PCR, and TCRdb holds only the in-frame ones, with some missing. The table includes fewer than 350,000 clones, more than 85% detected once. The sequencing input was PBMCs or T cells enriched from blood (not recorded which). The receptor source for this set is a middle-aged man who had been exposed to COVID-19.

The chain is built from TRBV7-2 and TRBJ1-1; D is perhaps TRBD1 (5 bases). The CDR3 runs 14 residues. Germline loops: CDR1 SGHTA, CDR2 FQGNSA. V was clipped by 1 base and J by 5 bases, with 11 bases between them. The CDR3: CASSLGRRVTEAFF. The CDR3 coding sequence is TGTGCCAGCAGCTTAGGACGCAGGGTTACTGAAGCTTTCTTT.

In its sample, this clone was seen a few times. This chain joins TRBV11-2 and TRBJ2-3, with TRBD1 identical over 11 bases. The CDR3 has 16 residues. V trimming: 5 bases; J trimming: 5 bases; junction bases outside the gene matches: 9. Per the germline V gene, CDR1 is SGHAT and CDR2 is FQNNGV. CDR3 DNA sequence: TGTGCCAGCAGCCCCCCGACCGGGACAGGGGGAGATACGCAGTATTTT. Amino acid sequence: CASSPPTGTGGDTQYF.

This chain joins TRBV6-5 and TRBJ1-2, with 8 bases that match TRBD1. Trimming took 6 bases from V and 7 from J; bases not matched to a gene: 10. The CDR3 is 14 residues long. The V gene's germline CDR1 is MNHEY and CDR2 SVGAGI. In nucleotides, the CDR3 is TGTGCCAGCAGCCTAGGTGGGACAGGTGGTGGCTACACCTTC. Translation gives CASSLGGTGGGYTF.

The chain uses TRBV28 and TRBJ1-1; TRBD1 matches at 7 bases. The germline V gene has CDR1 MDHEN and CDR2 SYDVKM. This CDR3 region has 13 residues. V gave up 6 bases and J gave up 9 bases; unmatched junction bases: 10. CDR3 region: CASSSPDRVQAFF. DNA of the CDR3: TGTGCCAGCAGCTCTCCAGACAGGGTCCAAGCTTTCTTT.

The chain's CDR3 is CASSISPGQFYEQYF. In DNA form, the CDR3 reads TGTGCCAGTAGTATCTCACCGGGACAGTTCTACGAGCAGTACTTC. The chain joins TRBV19 to TRBJ2-7, with 7 nucleotides matching TRBD1. The CDR3 runs 15 residues. V gave up 3 bases and J gave up 3 bases; unmatched junction bases: 8. Germline V gives CDR1 LNHDA, CDR2 SQIVND (reference sequence).

The chain couples TRBV27 to TRBJ1-2, with D maybe TRBD1 (6 bases). V lost 1 base and J lost 4, with 10 bases in between. CDR3 length: 14 residues. CDR1 is MNHEY and CDR2 is SMNVEV in the germline V gene (reference sequence). CDR3 region: CASSLYSQGYGYTF. CDR3 in DNA: TGTGCCAGCAGTTTATACTCACAGGGCTATGGCTACACCTTC.

The chain combines TRBV30 with TRBJ1-1; D is perhaps TRBD1 (6 bases). V was clipped by 3 bases and J by 6 bases, with 26 bases between them. There are 17 residues in the CDR3. In germline, CDR1 is GTSNPN, CDR2 SVGIG (reference sequence). Here the CDR3 reads CAWRPDVGHSLKAEAFF. In DNA form, the CDR3 reads TGTGCCTGGAGGCCTGACGTGGGACACTCACTTAAGGCTGAAGCTTTCTTT. The complete variable domain, with remaining parts taken from reference TRBV30 and TRBJ1-1, reads SQTIHQWPATLVQPVGSPLSLECTVEGTSNPNLYWYRQAAGRGLQLLFYSVGIGQISSEVPQNLSASRPQDRQFILSSKKLLLSDSGFYLCAWRPDVGHSLKAEAFFGQGTRLTVV.

This clone was found once. The chain uses TRBV7-2 and TRBJ2-7; 7 bases line up with TRBD1. Germline V gene sequence: CDR1 SGHTA, CDR2 FQGNSA. This CDR3 contains 14 residues. Trimming at V came to 4 bases and at J to 9 bases, leaving 12 bases not matched to a gene. In DNA form, the CDR3 reads TGTGCCAGCAGCTCCTGGGGACAGTCTACGACGCAGTACTTC. This sequence encodes CASSSWGQSTTQYF.

The chain has TRBV30 and TRBJ2-1, with 8 bases fitting TRBD2. The CDR3 consists of 16 residues. The trim removed 0 bases at V and 7 bases at J, leaving 11 bases unmatched. Germline CDR1 GTSNPN, CDR2 SVGIG (reference sequence). The CDR3 region has the DNA TGTGCCTGGAGTGTATCGGGACTAGGATCTTGGAATGAGCAGTTCTTC. Its protein is CAWSVSGLGSWNEQFF.

The V and J genes are TRBV30 and TRBJ1-4; D not resolved. There are 17 residues in the CDR3. Germline V gene lookup returns CDR1 GTSNPN and CDR2 SVGIG (reference sequence). Trimming took 1 base from V and 8 from J, leaving 23 bases between them. CDR3 nucleotides: TGTGCCTGGAGTGAGAGGGTCGTAAGTCGATTTTACGAAAAACTGTTTTTT. Translating gives CAWSERVVSRFYEKLFF. Full variable domain (missing parts from reference TRBV30 and TRBJ1-4): SQTIHQWPATLVQPVGSPLSLECTVEGTSNPNLYWYRQAAGRGLQLLFYSVGIGQISSEVPQNLSASRPQDRQFILSSKKLLLSDSGFYLCAWSERVVSRFYEKLFFGSGTQLSVL.

The V and J genes are TRBV6-5 and TRBJ1-4, with a weak D call TRBD1 (6 bases). Between the trimmed V and J ends, which lost 6 bases and 6 bases, there was a span of 11 bases. The CDR3 is made up of 13 amino acids. CDR1 is MNHEY, CDR2 SVGAGI, per germline. The CDR3 reads CASSPSGDEKLFF. In DNA, the CDR3 is TGTGCCAGCAGCCCATCAGGGGATGAAAAACTGTTTTTT.

This chain uses TRBV21-1 with TRBJ2-7; the D segment call TRBD2 is taken from the table without a DNA check. TRBV21-1 is annotated as a pseudogene. The CDR3 extends over 14 amino acids. The CDR3 coding sequence is TGTGCCAGCAGGCCAAGCGGGCCATGCCCCGAGCAGTACTTC. Protein sequence: CASRPSGPCPEQYF.

The chain combines TRBV6-1 with TRBJ2-3; 11 bases agree with TRBD2. The CDR3 totals 16 residues. Germline loops: CDR1 MNHNS, CDR2 SASEGT. V was pared by 4 bases and J by 3 bases, with 6 bases of the junction left unmatched. The CDR3 sequence is CASSGRRTSGTDTQYF. The CDR3 DNA reads as TGTGCCAGCAGTGGCCGCCGGACTAGCGGGACAGATACGCAGTATTTT.

This sequence joins TRBV7-9 and TRBJ1-1; perhaps TRBD1 as D (6 bases). The length of the CDR3 is 14 residues. Germline V CDR1 and CDR2: SEHNR, FQNEAQ (reference sequence). V dropped 5 bases and J dropped 1 base, with 11 bases sitting between them. Here the CDR3 DNA reads TGTGCCAGCAGCGACTCACAGGGGAACACTGAAGCTTTCTTT. It yields the protein CASSDSQGNTEAFF.